One sample yielded the 8 T cell receptor beta chains listed below, sequenced in a study of blood T cell repertoires in COVID-19. Method: immunoSEQ multiplex PCR; TCRdb's copy keeps in-frame clones and lacks some. The table shows under 250,000 clones, with approximately 81% occurring only once. The specimen was peripheral blood. The receptors were sampled from a woman aged 60 to 75 who had recovered from COVID-19.

CDR3 DNA sequence: TGTGCTAGTGGTCGCGGCGCCGGTGGAACAGAAAAACTGTTTTTT. The encoded protein is CASGRGAGGTEKLFF. The V call is TRBV12-5, the J call TRBJ1-4; D ambiguous. The length of the CDR3 is 15 residues. Germline-derived CDR1 and CDR2 are LGHNT and FRNRAP. V lost 5 bases and J lost 8, with 18 bases in between.

The chain joins TRBV2 to TRBJ2-3; TRBD1 matches at 8 bases. Germline CDR1 and CDR2: SNHLY and FYNNEI. The V segment lost 10 bases and the J segment 9 bases; nucleotides outside the gene matches: 6. This CDR3 spans 11 amino acids. The CDR3 region is CATIQGGTQYF. For the CDR3, the DNA is TGTGCCACCATACAGGGGGGCACGCAGTATTTT.

The chain carries TRBV11-1 and TRBJ1-1; 9 bases line up with TRBD1. Germline V gene lookup returns CDR1 SGHAT and CDR2 FQDESV (reference sequence). CDR3 length: 13 residues. The V and J ends lost 5 bases and 11 bases, in that order; junction bases with no gene match: 9. This CDR3 is CASSPGTGIRAFF. DNA for the CDR3: TGTGCCAGCAGCCCCGGGACAGGGATCCGCGCTTTCTTT.

The chain recombines TRBV11-1 with TRBJ2-4, with 10 bases identical to TRBD2. Germline CDR1 SGHAT, CDR2 FQDESV (reference sequence). The junction had 2 bases not matched to a gene; V was cut back by 5 bases and J by 4 bases. The CDR3 has 14 residues. CDR3 residues: CASSPSGGKNIQYF. CDR3 nucleotide sequence: TGTGCCAGCAGCCCTAGCGGGGGAAAAAACATTCAGTACTTC.

This chain links TRBV7-9 with TRBJ2-3, with TRBD2 identical over 13 bases. V lost 5 bases to trimming and J lost 6 bases; unmatched junction nucleotides: 8. This CDR3 is built from 16 residues. Germline values: CDR1 SEHNR, CDR2 FQNEAQ (reference sequence). In DNA, the CDR3 is TGTGCCAGCAGCCCGACGGGACTAGCGGGGAGGGATACGCAGTATTTT. This sequence encodes CASSPTGLAGRDTQYF.

In its sample, this clone was seen once. The V and J genes are TRBV5-1 and TRBJ1-2; D gene uncertain. V was clipped by 1 base and J by 7 bases, with 11 bases between them. Looked up from germline, CDR1 is SGHRS and CDR2 is YFSETQ. The CDR3 covers 13 residues. CDR3 loop: CASSLTLLSGYTF. The CDR3 DNA sequence: TGCGCCAGCAGCTTGACCCTACTAAGTGGCTACACCTTC.

The V and J genes are TRBV2 and TRBJ2-5, with 10 bases matching TRBD1. With 10 bases clipped from V and 5 bases from J, the junction kept 7 bases outside the gene matches. Germline CDR1 is SNHLY and CDR2 is FYNNEI. CDR3 length: 13 residues. This CDR3 reads CATGQGLGETQYF. CDR3 bases: TGTGCCACGGGACAGGGGCTAGGGGAGACCCAGTACTTC.

This clone was recorded at least ten times. The rearrangement links TRBV19 to TRBJ1-5, with 7 bases lining up with TRBD1. CDR3 length equals 13 residues. J was trimmed by 7 bases and V by 8 bases; bases with no gene match: 8. Germline V gene sequence: CDR1 LNHDA, CDR2 SQIVND (reference sequence). The CDR3 protein is CASGRGLGQPQHF. CDR3 bases: TGTGCCAGTGGTAGGGGGCTAGGCCAGCCCCAGCATTTT. Drawing the rest from reference TRBV19 and TRBJ1-5, the complete variable domain is DGGITQSPKYLFRKEGQNVTLSCEQNLNHDAMYWYRQDPGQGLRLIYYSQIVNDFQKGDIAEGYSVSREKKESFPLTVTSAQKNPTAFYLCASGRGLGQPQHFGDGTRLSIL.